This entry lists 14 T cell receptor beta chains sequenced from one sample in a study of blood T cell repertoires in COVID-19. The assay was immunoSEQ multiplex PCR, and TCRdb's table has in-frame clones only and misses some. The table has 270,000 or so clones, approximately 86% seen once; the top ten hold approximately 9.7%. The sequenced material came from peripheral blood. Every receptor here comes from a man aged 40-49 years with active or convalescent COVID-19.

The chain combines TRBV6-5 with TRBJ2-2, with TRBD2 as a possible D gene (5 bases). CDR1 and CDR2 from the germline V gene are MNHEY and SVGAGI. There are 15 residues in the CDR3. V was clipped by 3 bases and J by 5 bases, with 13 bases between them. The CDR3 nucleotides are TGTGCCAGCAGTTATAACAGCCCGGGGACCGGGGAGCTGTTTTTT. This encodes CASSYNSPGTGELFF.

This CDR3 reads CASSYAHGGAEAFF. CDR3 in DNA: TGTGCCAGCAGTTACGCACACGGGGGGGCTGAAGCTTTCTTT. This chain connects TRBV6-5 to TRBJ1-1; the D gene is possibly TRBD1 (5 bases). The CDR3 covers 14 residues. The V end lost 2 bases, the J end lost 6 bases, and 13 bases lay between the germline ends. The germline V gene has CDR1 MNHEY and CDR2 SVGAGI.

The chain has TRBV5-6 and TRBJ2-7; tentative D call: TRBD1 (6 bases). CDR1 and CDR2 (germline): SGHDT, YYEEEE. The CDR3 covers 13 residues. V lost 1 base and J lost 6, with 11 bases in between. CDR3 coding DNA: TGTGCCAGCAGCTTGAGGACAGCGCCCGAGCAGTACTTC. Its translation is CASSLRTAPEQYF.

V usage is TRBV28 and J usage is TRBJ1-4; 7 bases fit TRBD1. Trimming took 2 bases from V and 5 from J; bases not matched to a gene: 8. The germline gives CDR1 MDHEN, CDR2 SYDVKM. The CDR3 has 16 amino acids. Here the CDR3 reads CASSLLGTAGNEKLFF. The CDR3 DNA sequence: TGTGCCAGCAGTTTACTAGGGACAGCCGGGAATGAAAAACTGTTTTTT.

This clone was found once. At one end the junction does not follow the germline gene, possibly because of a read error. The chain recombines TRBV7-7 with TRBJ2-5, with 7 nucleotides matching TRBD2. CDR1 and CDR2 (germline): SSHAT, FNYEAQ (reference sequence). CDR3 length: 15 residues. The CDR3 reads CASSLDQAGAETQYF. For the CDR3, the DNA is TGTGCTAGCAGCTTAGATCAGGCGGGAGCTGAGACCCAGTACTTC.

The chain has TRBV27 and TRBJ1-5; 8 positions match TRBD1. The CDR3 length is 16 residues. The junction had 9 bases not matched to a gene; V was cut back by 1 base and J by 7 bases. Germline V lookup: CDR1 MNHEY, CDR2 SMNVEV (reference sequence). CDR3 protein: CASSLFAGGLRQPQHF. Here the CDR3 DNA reads TGTGCCAGCAGTTTATTTGCAGGGGGCTTGCGGCAGCCCCAGCATTTT.

The chain couples TRBV5-6 to TRBJ1-3, with a possible D match to TRBD1 (6 bases). This CDR3 is 13 amino acids long. V lost 4 bases to trimming and J lost 4 bases, with 9 bases between them. Germline lookup yields CDR1 SGHDT and CDR2 YYEEEE. Here the CDR3 reads CASSPGTGNTIYF. As DNA, the CDR3 is TGTGCCAGCAGCCCCGGGACAGGAAACACCATATATTTT.

The chain couples TRBV19 to TRBJ1-1, with no clear D. This CDR3 has 13 amino acids. Deletions cut 6 bases from V and 3 bases from J, with 11 bases between. In germline, CDR1 is LNHDA, CDR2 SQIVND (reference sequence). The CDR3 loop is CASRLGRDTEAFF. The CDR3 nucleotides read TGTGCCAGTAGGCTTGGGAGGGACACTGAAGCTTTCTTT.

The V and J genes are TRBV3-1 (or the pseudogene TRBV3-2) and TRBJ2-1; the D gene is possibly TRBD1 (5 bases). Germline V gene lookup returns CDR1 LGHDT and CDR2 YNNKEL (reference sequence). CDR3 length: 13 amino acids. Trimming removed 4 bases at V and 10 bases at J, with 14 bases between. The DNA for the CDR3 is TGTGCCAGCAGCCTTAGGGGCCGTGAAGAGCAGTTCTTC. This sequence encodes CASSLRGREEQFF.

The CDR3 here is CASSEGPGTGNQPQHF. Here the CDR3 DNA reads TGTGCCAGCAGTGAAGGTCCCGGGACAGGCAATCAGCCCCAGCATTTT. The gene calls are TRBV2 and TRBJ1-5; 7 positions agree with TRBD1. The CDR3 extends over 16 amino acids. The J segment lost 2 bases and the V segment lost 1 base, leaving 5 bases of the junction unmatched. Per the germline V gene, CDR1 is SNHLY and CDR2 is FYNNEI.

The CDR3 bases are TGTGCCAGCAGCTTAGTAGGGGCGATGAACACTGAAGCTTTCTTT. Its protein is CASSLVGAMNTEAFF. The chain links TRBV13 to TRBJ1-1; possibly TRBD1 for D (5 bases). Trimming shortened V by 1 base and J by 0 bases, and 9 bases separated the two germline ends. There are 15 residues in the CDR3. The germline V gene encodes CDR1 PRHDT and CDR2 FYEKMQ (reference sequence). The complete variable domain, with remaining parts taken from reference TRBV13 and TRBJ1-1, reads AAGVIQSPRHLIKEKRETATLKCYPIPRHDTVYWYQQGPGQDPQFLISFYEKMQSDKGSIPDRFSAQQFSDYHSELNMSSLELGDSALYFCASSLVGAMNTEAFFGQGTRLTVV.

The chain employs TRBV27 and TRBJ2-7; TRBD1 might be the D (6 bases). The germline V gene has CDR1 MNHEY and CDR2 SMNVEV (reference sequence). This CDR3 comprises 16 residues. The V end was cut by 2 bases, the J end by 7 bases, with 21 bases between. CDR3 sequence: CASSLQGSLLGVEQYF. CDR3 nucleotides: TGTGCCAGCAGTTTACAGGGGTCTTTACTCGGGGTTGAGCAGTACTTC.

V is TRBV9 and J is TRBJ2-1; 10 nucleotides match TRBD1. The CDR3 sequence is 14 residues long. The V gene end was trimmed by 3 bases and the J gene end by 8 bases; junction bases not matched to a gene: 5. Per the germline V gene, CDR1 is SGDLS and CDR2 is YYNGEE. This CDR3 reads CASSGTGGRDEQFF. CDR3 in DNA: TGTGCCAGCAGCGGGACAGGGGGTAGGGATGAGCAGTTCTTC.

This clone has a handful of counts. The chain has TRBV7-6 and TRBJ2-5, with TRBD2 matching 16 bases. CDR1 and CDR2 (germline): SGHVS, FNYEAQ. Unmatched junction bases numbered 5, after V lost 5 bases and J lost 5 bases. The CDR3 contains 16 residues. The chain's CDR3 is CASSLPGLAGGETQYF. The CDR3 coding sequence is TGTGCCAGCAGCCTCCCGGGACTAGCGGGAGGGGAGACCCAGTACTTC.